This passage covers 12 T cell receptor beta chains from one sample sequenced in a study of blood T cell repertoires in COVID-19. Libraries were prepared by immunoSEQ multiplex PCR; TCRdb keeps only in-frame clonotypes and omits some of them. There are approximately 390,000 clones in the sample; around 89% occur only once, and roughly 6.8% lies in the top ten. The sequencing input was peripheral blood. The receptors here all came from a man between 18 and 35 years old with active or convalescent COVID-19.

The CDR3, as DNA: TGTGCCAGCAGCTTTTCATCCAGGGAAACTGAAGCTTTCTTT. Translation: CASSFSSRETEAFF. The rearrangement joins TRBV7-2 to TRBJ1-1, with TRBD1 as a possible D gene (5 bases). The germline V and J ends were trimmed by 3 bases and 5 bases, with 13 bases remaining between them. Germline-derived CDR1 and CDR2 are SGHTA and FQGNSA. CDR3 size: 14 residues. The full variable domain, its missing parts supplied by reference TRBV7-2 and TRBJ1-1, is GAGVSQSPSNKVTEKGKDVELRCDPISGHTALYWYRQSLGQGLEFLIYFQGNSAPDKSGLPSDRFSAERTGGSVSTLTIQRTQQEDSAVYLCASSFSSRETEAFFGQGTRLTVV.

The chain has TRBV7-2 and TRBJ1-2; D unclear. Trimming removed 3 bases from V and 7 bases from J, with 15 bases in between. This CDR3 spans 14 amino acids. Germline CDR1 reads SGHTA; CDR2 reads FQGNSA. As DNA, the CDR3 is TGTGCCAGCAGCTTTTCTTCACTACCCAGTGGCTACACCTTC. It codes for CASSFSSLPSGYTF.

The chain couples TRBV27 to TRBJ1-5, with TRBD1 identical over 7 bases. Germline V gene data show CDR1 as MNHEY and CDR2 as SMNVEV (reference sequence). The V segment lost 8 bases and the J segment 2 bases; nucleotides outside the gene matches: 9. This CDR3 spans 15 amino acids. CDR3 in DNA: TGTGCCAGCGGACGGACAGGTCGGGGCAATCAGCCCCAGCATTTT. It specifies CASGRTGRGNQPQHF.

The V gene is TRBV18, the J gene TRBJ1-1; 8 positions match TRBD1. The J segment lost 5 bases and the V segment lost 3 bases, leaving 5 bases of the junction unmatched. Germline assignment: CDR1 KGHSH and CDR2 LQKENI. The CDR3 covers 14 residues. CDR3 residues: CASSPDREETEAFF. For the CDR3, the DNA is TGTGCCAGCTCACCGGACAGGGAGGAGACTGAAGCTTTCTTT.

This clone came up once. The CDR3, as DNA: TGTGCCAGCAACCAGGGAACTCCTGGAGGGCAGCCCCAGCATTTT. Its protein is CASNQGTPGGQPQHF. This chain connects TRBV6-6 to TRBJ1-5; D is perhaps TRBD1 (5 bases). The CDR3 is made up of 15 amino acids. With 7 bases removed from V and 7 bases from J, the gap between germline ends came to 20 bases. CDR1 and CDR2 (germline): MNHNY, SVGAGI (reference sequence).

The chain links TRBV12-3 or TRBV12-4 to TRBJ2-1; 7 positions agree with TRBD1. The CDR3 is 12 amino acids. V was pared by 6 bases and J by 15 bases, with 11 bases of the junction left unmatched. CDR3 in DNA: TGTGCCAGCAGCCGGGACAGCTTCAACCCGTTCTTC. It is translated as CASSRDSFNPFF.

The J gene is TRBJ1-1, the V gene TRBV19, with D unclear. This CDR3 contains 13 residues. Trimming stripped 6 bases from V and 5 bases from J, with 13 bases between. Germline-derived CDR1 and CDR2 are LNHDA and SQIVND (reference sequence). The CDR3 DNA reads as TGTGCCAGTAGAGGTCCCGGGGTTACTGAAGCTTTCTTT. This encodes CASRGPGVTEAFF. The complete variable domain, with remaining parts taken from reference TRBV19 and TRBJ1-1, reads DGGITQSPKYLFRKEGQNVTLSCEQNLNHDAMYWYRQDPGQGLRLIYYSQIVNDFQKGDIAEGYSVSREKKESFPLTVTSAQKNPTAFYLCASRGPGVTEAFFGQGTRLTVV.

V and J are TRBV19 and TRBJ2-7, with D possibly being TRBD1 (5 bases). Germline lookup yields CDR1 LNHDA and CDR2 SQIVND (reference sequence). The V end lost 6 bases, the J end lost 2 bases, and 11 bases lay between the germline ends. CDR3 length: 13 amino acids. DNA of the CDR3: TGTGCCAGTAGCATTGACAGCGCCTACGAGCAGTACTTC. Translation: CASSIDSAYEQYF. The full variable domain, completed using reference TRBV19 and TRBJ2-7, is DGGITQSPKYLFRKEGQNVTLSCEQNLNHDAMYWYRQDPGQGLRLIYYSQIVNDFQKGDIAEGYSVSREKKESFPLTVTSAQKNPTAFYLCASSIDSAYEQYFGPGTRLTVT.

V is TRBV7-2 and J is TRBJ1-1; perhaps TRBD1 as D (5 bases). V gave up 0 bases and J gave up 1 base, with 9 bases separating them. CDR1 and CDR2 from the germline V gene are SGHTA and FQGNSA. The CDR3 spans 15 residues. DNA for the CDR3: TGTGCCAGCAGCTTAGCGGGGGGTCAGAACACTGAAGCTTTCTTT. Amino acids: CASSLAGGQNTEAFF.

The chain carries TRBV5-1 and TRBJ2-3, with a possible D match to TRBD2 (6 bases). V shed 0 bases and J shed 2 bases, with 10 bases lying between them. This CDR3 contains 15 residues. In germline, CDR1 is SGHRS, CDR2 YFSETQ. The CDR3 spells CASSLAGVNTDTQYF. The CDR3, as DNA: TGCGCCAGCAGCTTGGCGGGGGTGAACACAGATACGCAGTATTTT.

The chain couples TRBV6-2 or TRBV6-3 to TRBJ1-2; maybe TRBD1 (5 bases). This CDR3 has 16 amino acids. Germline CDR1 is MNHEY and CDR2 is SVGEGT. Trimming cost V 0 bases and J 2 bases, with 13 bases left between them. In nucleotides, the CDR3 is TGTGCCAGCAGTTACTCTGTTGACAGACAGAACTATGGCTACACCTTC. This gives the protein CASSYSVDRQNYGYTF.

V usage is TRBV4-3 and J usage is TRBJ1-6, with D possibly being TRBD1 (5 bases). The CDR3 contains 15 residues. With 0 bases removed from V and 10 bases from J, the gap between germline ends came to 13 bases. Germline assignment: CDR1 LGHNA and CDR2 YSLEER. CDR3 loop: CASSQDAGWGSPLHF. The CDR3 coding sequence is TGCGCCAGCAGCCAAGACGCGGGGTGGGGGTCACCCCTCCACTTT.